One and the same sample provided the 7 T cell receptor beta chains below, sequenced in a study of cytomegalovirus exposure and HLA in healthy donors. Use of 60 Vbeta and 13 Jbeta primers characterized the PCR. Generated by immunoSEQ multiplex PCR, the TCRdb table keeps only in-frame clones and is missing some. There are approximately 100,000 clones in the sample; under 85% occur only once, and about 4% lies in the top ten. Material for sequencing was PBMCs. Receptors originate from a man aged 40-50 years in good health and CMV-seronegative.

V and J are TRBV29-1 and TRBJ2-2, with D tentatively TRBD1 (6 bases). This CDR3 contains 12 residues. Trimming removed 7 bases from V and 7 bases from J, with 13 bases in between. Germline CDR1 and CDR2: SQVTM and ANQGSEA. CDR3 region: CSGLMTGGELFF. In DNA form, the CDR3 reads TGCAGCGGCCTAATGACAGGCGGGGAGCTGTTTTTT.

The chain uses TRBV6-5 and TRBJ2-1; tentative D call: TRBD1 (5 bases). V shed 5 bases and J shed 6 bases, with 8 bases lying between them. From germline, CDR1 is MNHEY and CDR2 SVGAGI. The CDR3 totals 12 residues. The CDR3 protein is CASSRQTNEQFF. Here the CDR3 DNA reads TGTGCCAGCAGTAGACAGACCAATGAGCAGTTCTTC.

V gene TRBV7-9 combines with J gene TRBJ2-1; the D gene is possibly TRBD1 (5 bases). Per germline, CDR1 SEHNR and CDR2 FQNEAQ (reference sequence). The CDR3 consists of 12 residues. V was shortened by 2 bases and J by 10 bases, with 9 bases between the two germline ends. This CDR3 is CASSLFQGEQFF. CDR3 in DNA: TGTGCCAGCAGCTTATTCCAGGGAGAGCAGTTCTTC. The full variable domain, rest sourced from reference TRBV7-9 and TRBJ2-1, is DTGVSQNPRHKITKRGQNVTFRCDPISEHNRLYWYRQTLGQGPEFLTYFQNEAQLEKSRLLSDRFSAERPKGSFSTLEIQRTEQGDSAMYLCASSLFQGEQFFGPGTRLTVL.

This clone has a handful of counts. CDR3 nucleotide sequence: TGTGCCAGCAGTTTAGCGGGGGGCTTGAACAATGAGCAGTTCTTC. It encodes CASSLAGGLNNEQFF. This rearrangement joins TRBV9 to TRBJ2-1; the match to TRBD2 covers 10 bases. The CDR3 has 15 amino acids. The V gene's germline CDR1 is SGDLS and CDR2 YYNGEE. J lost 5 bases, V lost 5 bases, and 7 bases had no gene match.

The chain uses TRBV15 and TRBJ1-2; D is ambiguous. The CDR3 totals 13 residues. Deletions cut 6 bases from V and 0 bases from J, with 8 bases between. Germline-derived CDR1 and CDR2 are LNHNV and YYDKDF (reference sequence). CDR3 region: CATSIRTNYGYTF. CDR3 bases: TGTGCCACCAGTATCAGGACTAACTATGGCTACACCTTC.

Comment on this clone: The germline gene is not matched at one end of the junction; a read error may be the cause. V is TRBV7-9 and J is TRBJ1-1; 11 bases are a match to TRBD1. This CDR3 is 15 amino acids long. Per germline, CDR1 SEHNR and CDR2 FQNEAQ (reference sequence). The chain's CDR3 is CSSSLGGQGGAEAFF. As DNA, the CDR3 is TGTTCCAGCAGCTTAGGGGGACAGGGGGGTGCTGAAGCTTTCTTT.

V gene TRBV6-5 combines with J gene TRBJ2-5, with a possible D match to TRBD2 (6 bases). This CDR3 is built from 15 residues. V lost 5 bases, J lost 2 bases, and 15 bases lay in between. Germline V gene data show CDR1 as MNHEY and CDR2 as SVGAGI. CDR3 nucleotide sequence: TGTGCCAGCAGTATAAATCGGGGAGGTCAAGAGACCCAGTACTTC. It is translated as CASSINRGGQETQYF.